The 18 T cell receptor beta chains listed next were all sequenced from one sample in a study of blood T cells in healthy people across ages. With a J-beta primer mix and a sample-barcoded 5' primer, a second PCR ran roughly 6 to 11 cycles. TCRdb independently ran MiXCR on the 5' RACE reads; one entry per CDR3 protein. The profile covers over a million distinct CDR3 sequences, with 40% to 45% appearing a single time and approximately 19% taken by the ten largest. Material: blood. The receptors stem from a woman in her sixties in good health.

The V call is TRBV7-3, the J call TRBJ1-6; 10 bases line up with TRBD1. CDR1 and CDR2 (germline): SGHTA, FQGTGA. V lost 5 bases, J lost 9 bases, and 4 bases stayed unmatched. The CDR3 covers 14 residues. In nucleotides, the CDR3 is TGTGCCAGCAGCCGCCGGGACAGGGGTTCACCCCTCCACTTT. It specifies CASSRRDRGSPLHF.

This chain links TRBV9 with TRBJ2-1; no reliable D call. Germline V lookup: CDR1 SGDLS, CDR2 YYNGEE. V shed 3 bases and J shed 0 bases, with 19 bases lying between them. The CDR3 covers 18 residues. The CDR3 DNA follows: TGTGCCAGCAGCGCCGTCCCTTTTGCGCCAAGCTCCTACAATGAGCAGTTCTTC. It yields the protein CASSAVPFAPSSYNEQFF.

In this sample, this clonotype turned up once. The V and J genes are TRBV12-3 or TRBV12-4 and TRBJ2-1; 8 nucleotides agree with TRBD2. This CDR3 spans 16 amino acids. J was trimmed by 4 bases and V by 7 bases; bases with no gene match: 12. CDR3 protein: CASTFKAGGFYNEQFF. The CDR3 DNA is TGTGCCAGCACCTTCAAGGCGGGAGGCTTTTACAATGAGCAGTTCTTC.

The V gene is TRBV10-2, the J gene TRBJ2-4, with TRBD2 matching over 7 bases. This CDR3 is built from 12 residues. V trimming: 6 bases; J trimming: 8 bases; junction bases outside the gene matches: 4. The germline CDR1 and CDR2 sequences are WSHSY and SAAADI. CDR3 in amino acids: CASRGRGDIQYF. CDR3 nucleotides: TGCGCCAGCAGAGGGAGGGGAGACATTCAGTACTTC.

The chain combines TRBV5-1 with TRBJ2-7; D gene uncertain. Trimming shortened V by 0 bases and J by 2 bases, and 9 bases separated the two germline ends. The germline gives CDR1 SGHRS, CDR2 YFSETQ. The CDR3 spans 14 residues. The CDR3 DNA reads as TGCGCCAGCAGCTTGGCCCCCGGAACCTACGAGCAGTACTTC. Protein sequence: CASSLAPGTYEQYF.

The chain uses TRBV27 and TRBJ1-4; 7 positions match TRBD1. The CDR3 has 15 residues. The germline gives CDR1 MNHEY, CDR2 SMNVEV (reference sequence). J lost 3 bases, V lost 6 bases, and 7 bases had no gene match. CDR3 amino acids: CASRGRDRANEKLFF. The CDR3 bases are TGTGCCAGCAGGGGAAGGGACAGAGCTAATGAAAAACTGTTTTTT. The whole variable domain, remainder taken from reference TRBV27 and TRBJ1-4, is EAQVTQNPRYLITVTGKKLTVTCSQNMNHEYMSWYRQDPGLGLRQIYYSMNVEVTDKGDVPEGYKVSRKEKRNFPLILESPSPNQTSLYFCASRGRDRANEKLFFGSGTQLSVL.

A few counts support this clonotype. The rearrangement joins TRBV6-1 to TRBJ2-3; TRBD1 is a possible D gene (6 bases). Germline CDR1 and CDR2: MNHNS and SASEGT. The CDR3 has 15 amino acids. The ends were cut back, 4 bases at V and 4 bases at J, with 15 bases in the middle. The CDR3: CASSALRGNADTQYF. The CDR3 region has the DNA TGTGCCAGCAGTGCTCTCAGGGGAAACGCAGATACGCAGTATTTT.

Remarks on this clonotype: Here the CDR3 omits its conserved ending phenylalanine or tryptophan, so a read error is the likely source. This chain uses TRBV7-9 with TRBJ2-6, with D perhaps matching TRBD1 (5 bases). The CDR3 is made up of 15 amino acids. Per the germline V gene, CDR1 is SEHNR and CDR2 is FQNEAQ (reference sequence). V dropped 5 bases and J dropped 5 bases, with 13 bases sitting between them. For the CDR3, the DNA is TGTGCCAGCAGCGCTCAGGGTCCCCGGGCCAACGTCCTGACTCTC. It translates to CASSAQGPRANVLTL.

The V and J genes are TRBV20-1 and TRBJ2-1; 8 bases fit TRBD2. CDR1 is DFQATT and CDR2 is SNEGSKA in the germline V gene (reference sequence). This CDR3 is built from 16 residues. Trimming at V came to 2 bases and at J to 6 bases, leaving 12 bases not matched to a gene. CDR3 loop: CSARSPRRAGVNEQFF. The CDR3 region has the DNA TGCAGTGCTAGAAGTCCCCGACGAGCGGGAGTCAATGAGCAGTTCTTC.

This chain joins TRBV7-2 and TRBJ2-7; D ambiguous. V was cut by 5 bases and J by 0 bases, with 11 bases left in between. Germline CDR1 is SGHTA and CDR2 is FQGNSA. The CDR3 is 14 residues long. As DNA, the CDR3 is TGTGCCAGCAGCACCCTATTGAGCTCCTACGAGCAGTACTTC. Translating it yields CASSTLLSSYEQYF.

This chain links TRBV29-1 with TRBJ2-2; D gene unclear. Trimming took 3 bases from V and 3 from J, leaving 8 bases between them. The length of the CDR3 is 13 residues. CDR1 SQVTM and CDR2 ANQGSEA come from the germline V gene. In DNA, the CDR3 is TGCAGCGTTGATCCTCGGGACACCGGGGAGCTGTTTTTT. The encoded protein is CSVDPRDTGELFF.

The chain employs TRBV9 and TRBJ2-4; D is perhaps TRBD2 (6 bases). The last part of the DNA fits TRBJ2-7 better; the J call may be wrong. This CDR3 is built from 15 residues. Looked up from germline, CDR1 is SGDLS and CDR2 is YYNGEE. The CDR3 is CASSVGPGEVYEQYF. The CDR3 DNA reads as TGTGCCAGCAGCGTAGGTCCGGGAGAAGTATACGAGCAGTACTTC.

Note on this clonotype: At one end the junction does not follow the germline gene, possibly because of a read error. This chain's CDR3 is CSAYSTGVNLYGYTF. CDR3 nucleotides: TGTAGTGCCTATAGTACAGGGGTAAACCTGTATGGCTACACCTTC. The chain combines TRBV20-1 with TRBJ1-2; 7 nucleotides agree with TRBD1. Germline CDR1 reads DFQATT; CDR2 reads SNEGSKA (reference sequence). CDR3 length: 15 amino acids.

This clonotype was picked up a small number of times. The rearrangement links TRBV12-3 or TRBV12-4 to TRBJ1-2; D unclear. The CDR3 sequence is 14 residues long. V lost 2 bases and J lost 2, with 9 bases in between. For the CDR3, the DNA is TGTGCCAGCAGTTTAAGGCTGGAGAACTATGGCTACACCTTC. Translating it yields CASSLRLENYGYTF.

This clonotype was counted only a few times. The chain recombines TRBV29-1 with TRBJ2-1, with D possibly TRBD2 on 5 matching bases. This CDR3 is built from 15 residues. Between the trimmed V and J ends, which lost 0 bases and 4 bases, there was a span of 13 bases. Germline CDR1 and CDR2: SQVTM and ANQGSEA. The CDR3 DNA follows: TGCAGCGTTGAAGAGCGGGCATTCAGTTACAATGAGCAGTTCTTC. It codes for CSVEERAFSYNEQFF.

In this sample, this clonotype turned up many times. The chain couples TRBV18 to TRBJ2-1; D is unclear. The CDR3 runs 12 residues. CDR1 and CDR2 (germline): KGHSH, LQKENI. V shed 3 bases and J shed 5 bases, with 5 bases lying between them. CDR3 nucleotide sequence: TGTGCCAGCTCACCGTGGGACAATGAGCAGTTCTTC. This sequence encodes CASSPWDNEQFF.

V and J are TRBV20-1 and TRBJ2-7; 8 nucleotides align to TRBD2. CDR3 length equals 16 residues. Germline CDR1 and CDR2: DFQATT and SNEGSKA (reference sequence). The V gene end was trimmed by 6 bases and the J gene end by 7 bases; junction bases not matched to a gene: 20. CDR3 protein: CSAEGELAAATGEQYF. Here the CDR3 DNA reads TGCAGTGCCGAGGGAGAACTAGCGGCAGCTACGGGAGAGCAGTACTTC.

This clonotype turned up a few times. This chain connects TRBV9 to TRBJ2-5; weak D call: TRBD2 (5 bases). This CDR3 is built from 15 residues. Looked up from germline, CDR1 is SGDLS and CDR2 is YYNGEE. V was shortened by 3 bases and J by 5 bases, with 17 bases between the two germline ends. The CDR3 DNA follows: TGTGCCAGCAGCGGGACCGCGGGCGCCACGGAGACCCAGTACTTC. This gives the protein CASSGTAGATETQYF. The full variable domain, in which reference TRBV9 and TRBJ2-5 provide the parts outside the CDR3, is DSGVTQTPKHLITATGQRVTLRCSPRSGDLSVYWYQQSLDQGLQFLIQYYNGEERAKGNILERFSAQQFPDLHSELNLSSLELGDSALYFCASSGTAGATETQYFGPGTRLLVL.